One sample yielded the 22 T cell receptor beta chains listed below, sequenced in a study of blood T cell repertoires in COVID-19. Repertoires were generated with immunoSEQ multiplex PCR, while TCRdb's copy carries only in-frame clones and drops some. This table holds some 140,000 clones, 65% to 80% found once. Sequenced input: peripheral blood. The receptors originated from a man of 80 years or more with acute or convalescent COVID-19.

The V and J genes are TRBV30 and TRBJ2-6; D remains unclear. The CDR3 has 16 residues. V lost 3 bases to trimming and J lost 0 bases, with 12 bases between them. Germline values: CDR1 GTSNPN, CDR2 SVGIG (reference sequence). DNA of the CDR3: TGTGCCTGGAGCTTGGCCTTGGTCTCTGGGGCCAACGTCCTGACTTTC. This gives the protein CAWSLALVSGANVLTF.

Here the CDR3 reads CASSQDRGGRSSYGGQFF. The CDR3, as DNA: TGCGCCAGCAGCCAAGATAGGGGTGGCAGGTCAAGTTACGGGGGGCAGTTCTTC. The chain joins TRBV4-1 to TRBJ2-1, with a weak D call TRBD2 (6 bases). V gave up 0 bases and J gave up 12 bases, with 27 bases separating them. Germline V gene lookup returns CDR1 MGHRA and CDR2 YSYEKL. This CDR3 spans 18 amino acids.

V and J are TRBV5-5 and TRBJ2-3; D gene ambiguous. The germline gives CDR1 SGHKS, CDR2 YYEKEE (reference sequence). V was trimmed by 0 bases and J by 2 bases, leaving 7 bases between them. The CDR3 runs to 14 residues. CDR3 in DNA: TGTGCCAGCAGCTTGGTTCTTCCCACAGATACGCAGTATTTT. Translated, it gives CASSLVLPTDTQYF.

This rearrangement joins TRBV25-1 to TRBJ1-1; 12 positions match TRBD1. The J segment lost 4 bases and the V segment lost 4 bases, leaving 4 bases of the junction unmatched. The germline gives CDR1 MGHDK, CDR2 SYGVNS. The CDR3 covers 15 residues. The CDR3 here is CASSAPGQGATEAFF. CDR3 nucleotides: TGTGCCAGCAGTGCCCCGGGACAGGGGGCCACTGAAGCTTTCTTT.

For the CDR3, the DNA is TGTGCCACCAGTGTCGGCGGGGGCACCGGGGAGCTGTTTTTT. It is translated as CATSVGGGTGELFF. The rearrangement links TRBV24-1 to TRBJ2-2, with TRBD2 matching over 7 bases. From germline, CDR1 is KGHDR and CDR2 SFDVKD. Losses at the gene ends were 5 bases for V and 4 bases for J; bases not matched to a gene: 3. The CDR3 length is 14 residues.

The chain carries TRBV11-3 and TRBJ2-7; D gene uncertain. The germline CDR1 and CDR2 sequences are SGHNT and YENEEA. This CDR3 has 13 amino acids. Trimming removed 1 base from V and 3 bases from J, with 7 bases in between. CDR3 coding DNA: TGTGCCAGCAGCTTAGGAGACAACTACGAGCAGTACTTC. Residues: CASSLGDNYEQYF.

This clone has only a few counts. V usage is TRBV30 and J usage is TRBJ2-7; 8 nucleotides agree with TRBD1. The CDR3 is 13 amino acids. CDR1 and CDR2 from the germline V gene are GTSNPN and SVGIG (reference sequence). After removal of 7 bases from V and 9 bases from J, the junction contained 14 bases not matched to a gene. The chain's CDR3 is CASTGGSSVGQYF. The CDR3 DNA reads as TGTGCCTCCACAGGGGGGAGTTCTGTCGGGCAGTACTTC.

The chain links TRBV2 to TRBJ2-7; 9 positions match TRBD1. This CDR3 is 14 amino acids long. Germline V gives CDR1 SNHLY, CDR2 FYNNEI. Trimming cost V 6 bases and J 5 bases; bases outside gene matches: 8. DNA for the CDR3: TGTGCCAGCAGGCGCGGACAGGGGACCAACGAGCAGTACTTC. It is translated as CASRRGQGTNEQYF.

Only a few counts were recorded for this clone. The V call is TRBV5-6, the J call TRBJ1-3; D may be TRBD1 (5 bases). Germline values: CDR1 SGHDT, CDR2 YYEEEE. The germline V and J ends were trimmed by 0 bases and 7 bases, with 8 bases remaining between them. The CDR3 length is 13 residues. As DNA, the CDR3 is TGTGCCAGCAGCTTGGAAAGGGGCAACACCATATATTTT. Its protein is CASSLERGNTIYF.

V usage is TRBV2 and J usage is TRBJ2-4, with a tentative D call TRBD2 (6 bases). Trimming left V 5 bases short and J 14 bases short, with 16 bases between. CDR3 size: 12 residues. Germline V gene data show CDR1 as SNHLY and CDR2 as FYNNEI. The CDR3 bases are TGTGCCAGCAGTCCCATCGCCCAGCGGGAGTACTTC. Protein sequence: CASSPIAQREYF. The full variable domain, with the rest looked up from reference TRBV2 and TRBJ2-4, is EPEVTQTPSHQVTQMGQEVILRCVPISNHLYFYWYRQILGQKVEFLVSFYNNEISEKSEIFDDQFSVERPDGSNFTLKIRSTKLEDSAMYFCASSPIAQREYFGAGTRLSVL.

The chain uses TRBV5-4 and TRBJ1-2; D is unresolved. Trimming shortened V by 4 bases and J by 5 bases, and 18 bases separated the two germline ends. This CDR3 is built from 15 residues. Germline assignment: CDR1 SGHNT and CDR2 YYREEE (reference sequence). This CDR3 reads CASSPAGAKRYGYTF. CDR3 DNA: TGTGCCAGCAGCCCGGCGGGCGCCAAGAGGTATGGCTACACCTTC.

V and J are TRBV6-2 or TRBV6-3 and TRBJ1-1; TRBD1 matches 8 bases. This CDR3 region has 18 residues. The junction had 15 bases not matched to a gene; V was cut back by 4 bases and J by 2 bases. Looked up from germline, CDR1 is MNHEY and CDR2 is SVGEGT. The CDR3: CASSLGGGQGLRNTEAFF. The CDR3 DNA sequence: TGTGCCAGCAGTTTAGGGGGCGGACAGGGTCTTCGTAACACTGAAGCTTTCTTT.

DNA of the CDR3: TGTGCCAGCAGCTTGGTAAGGGGCGAGACCCAGTACTTC. Amino acid sequence: CASSLVRGETQYF. The chain employs TRBV5-4 and TRBJ2-5, with D perhaps matching TRBD1 (5 bases). CDR3 length: 13 residues. The V and J ends lost 0 bases and 5 bases respectively, with 8 bases between them. The germline V gene encodes CDR1 SGHNT and CDR2 YYREEE (reference sequence). Full variable domain (rest looked up from reference TRBV5-4 and TRBJ2-5): ETGVTQSPTHLIKTRGQQVTLRCSSQSGHNTVSWYQQALGQGPQFIFQYYREEENGRGNFPPRFSGLQFPNYSSELNVNALELDDSALYLCASSLVRGETQYFGPGTRLLVL.

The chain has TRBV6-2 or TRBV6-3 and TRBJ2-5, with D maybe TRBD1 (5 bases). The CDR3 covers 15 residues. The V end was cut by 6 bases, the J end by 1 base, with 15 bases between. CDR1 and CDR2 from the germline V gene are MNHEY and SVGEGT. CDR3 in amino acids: CASSDRQTFQETQYF. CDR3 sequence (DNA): TGTGCCAGCAGCGACAGACAAACCTTCCAAGAGACCCAGTACTTC.

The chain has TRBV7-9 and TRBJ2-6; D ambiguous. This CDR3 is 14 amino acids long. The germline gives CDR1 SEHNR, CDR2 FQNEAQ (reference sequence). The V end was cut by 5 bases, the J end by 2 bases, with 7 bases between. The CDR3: CASSPTPGANVLTF. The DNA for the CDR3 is TGTGCCAGCAGCCCTACGCCTGGGGCCAACGTCCTGACTTTC.

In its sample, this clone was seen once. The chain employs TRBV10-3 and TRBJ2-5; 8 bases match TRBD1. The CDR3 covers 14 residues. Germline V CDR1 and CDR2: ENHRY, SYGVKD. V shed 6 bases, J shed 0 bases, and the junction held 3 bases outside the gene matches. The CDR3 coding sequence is TGTGCCATCAGGGGGGACAGGTACCAAGAGACCCAGTACTTC. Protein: CAIRGDRYQETQYF.

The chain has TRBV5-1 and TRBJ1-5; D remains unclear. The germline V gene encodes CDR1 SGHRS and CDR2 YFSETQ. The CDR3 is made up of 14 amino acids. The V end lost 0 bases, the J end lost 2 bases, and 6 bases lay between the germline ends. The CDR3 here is CASSLDTGNQPQHF. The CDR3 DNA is TGCGCCAGCAGCTTGGACACAGGCAATCAGCCCCAGCATTTT. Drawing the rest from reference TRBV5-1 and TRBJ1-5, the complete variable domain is KAGVTQTPRYLIKTRGQQVTLSCSPISGHRSVSWYQQTPGQGLQFLFEYFSETQRNKGNFPGRFSGRQFSNSRSEMNVSTLELGDSALYLCASSLDTGNQPQHFGDGTRLSIL.

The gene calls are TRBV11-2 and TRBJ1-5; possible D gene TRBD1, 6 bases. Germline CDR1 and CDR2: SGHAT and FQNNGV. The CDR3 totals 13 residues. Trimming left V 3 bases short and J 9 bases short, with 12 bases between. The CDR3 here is CASSFTQGGPQHF. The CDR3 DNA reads TGTGCCAGCAGCTTCACACAGGGTGGGCCCCAGCATTTT.

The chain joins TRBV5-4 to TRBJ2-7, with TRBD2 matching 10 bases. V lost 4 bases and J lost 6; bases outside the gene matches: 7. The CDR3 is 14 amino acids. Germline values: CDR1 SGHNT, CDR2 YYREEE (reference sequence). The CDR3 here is CASSIAGGPREQYF. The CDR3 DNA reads TGTGCCAGCAGCATAGCGGGGGGACCGCGCGAGCAGTACTTC.

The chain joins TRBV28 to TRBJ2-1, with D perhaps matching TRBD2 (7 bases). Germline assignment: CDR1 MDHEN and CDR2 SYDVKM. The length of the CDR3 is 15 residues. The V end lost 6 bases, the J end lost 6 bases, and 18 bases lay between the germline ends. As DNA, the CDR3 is TGTGCCAGCAGCTCATTGCGGGGGCGAGTCAATGAGCAGTTCTTC. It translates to CASSSLRGRVNEQFF.

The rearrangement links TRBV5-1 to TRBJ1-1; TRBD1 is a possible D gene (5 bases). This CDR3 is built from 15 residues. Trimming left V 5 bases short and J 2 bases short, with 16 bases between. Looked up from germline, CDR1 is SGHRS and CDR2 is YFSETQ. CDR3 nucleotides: TGCGCCAGCAGGCCCCAGGGTATTCTTAACACTGAAGCTTTCTTT. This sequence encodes CASRPQGILNTEAFF.

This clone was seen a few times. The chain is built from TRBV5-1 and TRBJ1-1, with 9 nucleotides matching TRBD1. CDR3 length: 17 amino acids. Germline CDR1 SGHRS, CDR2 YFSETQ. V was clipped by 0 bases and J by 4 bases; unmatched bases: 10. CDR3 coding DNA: TGCGCCAGCAGCTTGGCCAGGGGAAACAGGGGGCCCACTGAAGCTTTCTTT. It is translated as CASSLARGNRGPTEAFF.